These 11 T cell receptor beta chains share one sample of origin, sequenced in a study of blood T cell repertoires in COVID-19. This table comes from immunoSEQ multiplex PCR, and its TCRdb copy is limited to in-frame clones, with some not included. This repertoire shows around 250,000 clones, approximately 90% found once; its top ten account for 3.5% to 4.5%. The source material was PBMCs or T cells enriched from blood (not recorded which). The source is a woman in her 30s who had recovered from COVID-19.

The genes are TRBV27 and TRBJ1-2; TRBD1 aligns across 8 bases. The V gene's germline CDR1 is MNHEY and CDR2 SMNVEV (reference sequence). This CDR3 region has 14 residues. Losses at the gene ends were 3 bases for V and 1 base for J; bases not matched to a gene: 1. CDR3 region: CASSLTGVNYGYTF. DNA for the CDR3: TGTGCCAGCAGTTTGACAGGGGTTAACTATGGCTACACCTTC.

The chain employs TRBV5-5 and TRBJ2-5, with 10 nucleotides matching TRBD1. The CDR3 runs 15 residues. Unmatched junction bases numbered 8, after V lost 4 bases and J lost 5 bases. Germline CDR1 SGHKS, CDR2 YYEKEE (reference sequence). This CDR3 reads CASSPGTGARETQYF. In nucleotides, the CDR3 is TGTGCCAGCAGCCCCGGGACAGGGGCCAGGGAGACCCAGTACTTC. Full variable domain (missing parts from reference TRBV5-5 and TRBJ2-5): DAGVTQSPTHLIKTRGQQVTLRCSPISGHKSVSWYQQVLGQGPQFIFQYYEKEERGRGNFPDRFSARQFPNYSSELNVNALLLGDSALYLCASSPGTGARETQYFGPGTRLLVL.

The chain has TRBV9 and TRBJ2-1, with 9 bases that match TRBD2. The CDR3 sequence is 16 residues long. V shed 5 bases, J shed 7 bases, and the junction held 13 bases outside the gene matches. Germline loops: CDR1 SGDLS, CDR2 YYNGEE. As DNA, the CDR3 is TGTGCCAGCAGTAGGAGTGGCGGGAGGGCTCGGAATGAGCAGTTCTTC. It specifies CASSRSGGRARNEQFF.

V usage is TRBV6-2 or TRBV6-3 and J usage is TRBJ2-7; 8 bases match TRBD2. Germline CDR1 MNHEY, CDR2 SVGEGT. The CDR3 totals 17 residues. J was trimmed by 7 bases and V by 6 bases; bases with no gene match: 20. The CDR3 DNA sequence: TGTGCCAGCAGCCCTCGACTAGCGTTTGCATTTGATGGGGAGCAGTACTTC. As protein: CASSPRLAFAFDGEQYF.

The rearrangement links TRBV28 to TRBJ1-4; D gene unclear. The ends were cut back, 8 bases at V and 8 bases at J, with 18 bases in the middle. The germline V gene has CDR1 MDHEN and CDR2 SYDVKM. This CDR3 is 14 amino acids long. DNA for the CDR3: TGTGCCAGCCAGATCGTCGGGATAGACGAAAAACTGTTTTTT. Protein sequence: CASQIVGIDEKLFF.

The rearrangement uses TRBV11-2 and TRBJ1-1; 7 bases match TRBD1. The CDR3 runs to 15 residues. The V and J ends lost 5 bases and 0 bases, in that order; junction bases with no gene match: 6. Germline V gene data show CDR1 as SGHAT and CDR2 as FQNNGV. CDR3 bases: TGTGCCAGCAGCCCCCGAGGGGGCATGAACACTGAAGCTTTCTTT. This codes for CASSPRGGMNTEAFF.

Written as DNA, the CDR3 is TGTGCCAGCACCAGAGCTGTGGACAGTTGGGTCACTGAAGCTTTCTTT. It translates to CASTRAVDSWVTEAFF. The chain is built from TRBV9 and TRBJ1-1; the D gene is possibly TRBD1 (6 bases). The CDR3 is 16 residues long. With 6 bases removed from V and 4 bases from J, the gap between germline ends came to 22 bases. CDR1 is SGDLS, CDR2 YYNGEE, per germline.

The chain is built from TRBV27 and TRBJ1-2; tentative D call: TRBD1 (6 bases). V lost 4 bases and J 4 bases, leaving 16 bases between the germline ends. The CDR3 has 15 residues. Per germline, CDR1 MNHEY and CDR2 SMNVEV (reference sequence). CDR3 in DNA: TGTGCCAGCAGTTGGGGAGGGGGGGGCGCCTATGGCTACACCTTC. It yields the protein CASSWGGGGAYGYTF.

V gene TRBV5-1 combines with J gene TRBJ2-7; 11 bases match TRBD2. The CDR3 spans 16 residues. CDR1 is SGHRS and CDR2 is YFSETQ in the germline V gene. Trimming removed 2 bases from V and 4 bases from J; junction bases left unmatched: 8. CDR3 nucleotides: TGCGCCAGCAGCTTTGCTAGCGGGAGGACCAGGTACGAGCAGTACTTC. Protein: CASSFASGRTRYEQYF.

This chain's CDR3 is CASSLIRTGPTDTQYF. DNA for the CDR3: TGTGCCAGCAGCTTAATAAGGACAGGGCCGACAGATACGCAGTATTTT. The chain links TRBV7-2 to TRBJ2-3, with TRBD1 matching 8 bases. The CDR3 contains 16 residues. Germline V gene sequence: CDR1 SGHTA, CDR2 FQGNSA. J gave up 3 bases and V 2 bases, and 7 bases lay outside the gene matches.

The genes are TRBV28 and TRBJ1-1; D call uncertain. Germline CDR1 and CDR2: MDHEN and SYDVKM. Trimming removed 2 bases at V and 1 base at J, with 11 bases between. CDR3 size: 15 residues. As DNA, the CDR3 is TGTGCCAGCAGTTTACCAGGCCTGGAGAACACTGAAGCTTTCTTT. Translating it yields CASSLPGLENTEAFF.